Listed here is a single T cell receptor beta chain. The antigen it recognizes is unknown. The input lacks base qualities; no much larger clone sits a single base away. The immunoSEQ Assay, a bias-controlled multiplex PCR, was used to amplify TCRbeta CDR3 regions from genomic DNA. From the authors' description of their analysis: Within the assay, amplification of reference gene primers was used to estimate how many nucleated cells each sample contained. Sequence reads were collapsed and filtered to measure the absolute abundance of every unique TCRbeta CDR3 rearrangement. Productive Simpson clonality was computed per sample as the square root of Simpson's diversity index over productive rearrangements. TCRdb provides this immuneACCESS table in a form limited to in-frame rearrangements. Some clones are lacking; in checked studies, under half of them reflect an unresolved V gene, and why the rest are absent is not known. That table is the source of V, J and clone size, and D and trimming were worked out from the DNA. Counted in this sample were about 100,000 clones; around 81% of them appeared once. About an eighth of the sample is taken by the ten largest.

The sample is drawn from a study of blood T cell repertoires in COVID-19 (dated by TCRdb to between 2020 and 2021). The study in broad terms: The collaborator samples originated in the United States, Italy and Spain and spanned the acute and convalescent phases of COVID-19. The prospective study material was composed of cDNA or gDNA derived from T cells, B-cell-depleted T cells, or PBMCs. The dataset comprised deeply sampled blood TCRbeta repertoires from subjects exposed to, actively infected with, or recovered from COVID-19. The repertoires were released in a freely available public database meant as a resource for research on the immune response to SARS-CoV-2. The samples were drawn from the first 160 participants of the ongoing ImmuneRACE study and from 950 to 1,500 subjects provided by 6 global collaborators. Sample metadata almost always included a de-identified subject ID, COVID-19 status, age in years and sex. Where available, HLA class I and class II types were obtained from metadata supplied by the sample provider rather than from assay-based typing. Beyond this particular receptor, the publication reports: Clinical and demographic metadata were provided uncurated, with the amount varying by source and participant.

The collaborating institutions used their own protocols to collect whole blood in K2EDTA tubes. For TCRbeta analysis, collaborators shipped samples as frozen whole blood, isolated PBMCs, or DNA extracted from either of those sample types. Sequencing was done on a sample of peripheral blood. The clonotype comes from a man aged 50 to 59 with active or convalescent COVID-19.

The CDR3 region: CAWSVGGRVDTQYF. The nucleotide sequence reads TGTGCCTGGAGTGTAGGCGGGAGAGTAGATACGCAGTATTTT. The chain was built from TRBV30 and TRBJ2-3; TRBD2 fits 7 bases in the junction. CDR1 and CDR2, looked up from the germline V gene (reference sequence), are GTSNPN and SVGIG. Germline trimming amounts to 0 bases on V and 5 bases on J, with 5 as the count of junction bases outside the gene matches. Measured from the cysteine to the phenylalanine, the CDR3 is 14 residues long. Of all the DNA, just the CDR3 is kept, 42 bases in frame from base 1.